This T cell receptor beta chain comes out of a study of cytomegalovirus exposure and HLA in healthy donors. Study in general: Later, an analysis reported that the 120 or so validation repertoires had used the same platform as the roughly 680 first-cohort repertoires.

This clone was picked up a small number of times. Its matching antigen is unknown. Trimming removed 7 bases at V and 4 bases at J, with 14 bases between. Germline V gene data show CDR1 as SNHLY and CDR2 as FYNNEI. The CDR3 is 14 residues long. Produced via immunoSEQ multiplex PCR; TCRdb's table is partial and in-frame only. The repertoire includes about 310,000 clones, roughly 87% of them detected once, and roughly 0.96% sits in the top ten. Study-level results: According to the study, around 150 TCR beta chains were cytomegalovirus-associated. Most TCR sequences were seen very rarely across donors, but some public TCRs occurred in many. Cytomegalovirus status was reportedly diagnosed by the classifier with high sensitivity and specificity.

Sequencing input: PBMCs. The sequence was collected from a man aged 25-45 years in good health and CMV-seronegative. This chain links TRBV2 with TRBJ2-1; D is perhaps TRBD2 (6 bases). Here the CDR3 DNA reads TGTGCCAGCATGCGGGACGCCTCGTACAATGAGCAGTTCTTC. It is translated as CASMRDASYNEQFF.